This entry lists 4 T cell receptor beta chains sequenced from one sample in a study of shared clonotypes between healthy human individuals. Data came from immunoSEQ multiplex PCR; TCRdb stores just in-frame clones and leaves some out. The profile covers under 2.5 million clones, with under 95% appearing a single time and 0.37% taken by the ten largest. Sequencing was carried out using naive CD4+ T cells from PBMCs. Subset: CD45RA+ positively selected. The receptors come from a man in his late teens or twenties in good health. Some clones in this sample may be carry-over from other donors' samples.

This chain connects TRBV28 to TRBJ1-1, with TRBD1 matching over 7 bases. CDR3 length: 15 amino acids. Unmatched junction bases numbered 6, after V lost 2 bases and J lost 3 bases. Germline CDR1 and CDR2: MDHEN and SYDVKM. This chain's CDR3 is CASSLMTGQYTEAFF. CDR3 bases: TGTGCCAGCAGTTTAATGACGGGACAGTACACTGAAGCTTTCTTT.

The CDR3, as DNA: TGTGCCAGCCTGGACGCAAGGATGGCCTGGGGAGAGACCCAGTACTTC. It codes for CASLDARMAWGETQYF. V is TRBV28 and J is TRBJ2-5; the D is unclear. The V end was cut by 8 bases, the J end by 4 bases, with 23 bases between. This CDR3 is 16 amino acids long. Germline CDR1 and CDR2: MDHEN and SYDVKM. Complete variable domain (other parts from reference TRBV28 and TRBJ2-5): DVKVTQSSRYLVKRTGEKVFLECVQDMDHENMFWYRQDPGLGLRLIYFSYDVKMKEKGDIPEGYSVSREKKERFSLILESASTNQTSMYLCASLDARMAWGETQYFGPGTRLLVL.

This chain uses TRBV11-1 with TRBJ2-7; D gene unclear. V shed 0 bases and J shed 2 bases, with 8 bases lying between them. This CDR3 is built from 14 residues. Germline V gives CDR1 SGHAT, CDR2 FQDESV (reference sequence). This CDR3 reads CASSLAVGPYEQYF. The DNA for the CDR3 is TGTGCCAGCAGCTTAGCGGTCGGACCCTACGAGCAGTACTTC.

This chain uses TRBV7-2 with TRBJ2-7; 7 nucleotides line up with TRBD2. Per germline, CDR1 SGHTA and CDR2 FQGNSA. After removal of 5 bases from V and 6 bases from J, the junction contained 13 bases not matched to a gene. The CDR3 is 15 amino acids. The CDR3 sequence: CASSRRAGSVGEQYF. DNA of the CDR3: TGTGCCAGCAGCCGACGAGCGGGAAGCGTAGGCGAGCAGTACTTC. Complete variable domain (other parts from reference TRBV7-2 and TRBJ2-7): GAGVSQSPSNKVTEKGKDVELRCDPISGHTALYWYRQSLGQGLEFLIYFQGNSAPDKSGLPSDRFSAERTGGSVSTLTIQRTQQEDSAVYLCASSRRAGSVGEQYFGPGTRLTVT.